Shown below are 14 T cell receptor beta chains from a single sample sequenced in a study of T cells in Graves' hyperthyroidism and ophthalmopathy. Researchers took RNA transcripts and amplified the TCR beta CDR3 regions from them. First-round RT-PCR of the TCR CDR3 relied on the HTBI primer set. TCRdb used MiXCR to reprocess the multiplex PCR reads, holding one entry per CDR3 protein. The sample yields approximately 590,000 distinct CDR3 sequences, about 45% seen once. Input material: peripheral blood or thyroid tissue (not recorded which). The receptors come from a woman aged 18-30 years with Graves' hyperthyroidism.

In its sample, this clonotype was seen a few times. The germline gene is not matched at one end of the junction; a read error may be the cause. The gene calls are TRBV7-9 and TRBJ2-7; no firm D call. The CDR3 has 13 residues. Germline lookup yields CDR1 SEHNR and CDR2 FQNEAQ (reference sequence). The CDR3 sequence: CASSLNRYYEQYF. CDR3 in DNA: TGCGCCAGCAGTCTGAACCGTTACTACGAGCAGTACTTC.

In its sample, this clonotype was seen a few times. The J gene is TRBJ2-5, the V gene TRBV7-9; either TRBD1 or TRBD2 may fit D (5 bases each). Trimming shortened V by 8 bases and J by 5 bases, and 18 bases separated the two germline ends. The CDR3 totals 14 residues. CDR1 and CDR2 from the germline V gene are SEHNR and FQNEAQ (reference sequence). The CDR3 nucleotides read TGTGCCAGCGCAGGGACGCCGGCCGGGGAGACCCAGTACTTC. This sequence encodes CASAGTPAGETQYF.

Turning to this clonotype: A much larger clonotype is one base distant, so this may be a read error. The gene calls are TRBV20-1 and TRBJ1-1; D may be TRBD1 (6 bases). Trimming removed 6 bases at V and 4 bases at J, with 15 bases between. CDR1 is DFQATT and CDR2 is SNEGSKA in the germline V gene (reference sequence). This CDR3 contains 13 residues. The DNA of the CDR3 is TGCAGTGCGTGGAGGGGGGTGGCCACTGAAGCTTTCTTT. Amino acid sequence: CSAWRGVATEAFF.

J is TRBJ1-5 and V is TRBV7-3, with TRBD1 identical over 9 bases. The CDR3 spans 16 residues. Trimming removed 6 bases from V and 4 bases from J; junction bases left unmatched: 10. Germline V gene data show CDR1 as SGHTA and CDR2 as FQGTGA. The CDR3 DNA follows: TGTGCCAGCAGTCCCGGGACAGGGATATGGAATCAGCCCCAGCATTTT. Translation: CASSPGTGIWNQPQHF. The whole variable domain, filled in from reference TRBV7-3 and TRBJ1-5, reads GAGVSQTPSNKVTEKGKYVELRCDPISGHTALYWYRQSLGQGPEFLIYFQGTGAADDSGLPNDRFFAVRPEGSVSTLKIQRTERGDSAVYLCASSPGTGIWNQPQHFGDGTRLSIL.

This clonotype was seen many times. V usage is TRBV10-3 and J usage is TRBJ2-7; no reliable D call. Germline lookup yields CDR1 ENHRY and CDR2 SYGVKD. Trimming left V 1 base short and J 0 bases short, with 10 bases between. The CDR3 loop spans 15 amino acids. The CDR3 DNA reads as TGTGCCATCAGTGAGTTTACGGGTCCCTCCTACGAGCAGTACTTC. It translates to CAISEFTGPSYEQYF.

The rearrangement links TRBV7-2 to TRBJ2-2; D may be TRBD1 or TRBD2 (7 bases each). Germline V gene sequence: CDR1 SGHTA, CDR2 FQGNSA. This CDR3 region has 16 residues. Trimming took off 7 bases at V and 1 base at J, with 16 bases between the two ends. The CDR3 DNA follows: TGTGCCAGCAACCCCAGCGGGACAGAGAACACCGGGGAGCTGTTTTTT. Protein: CASNPSGTENTGELFF.

The chain recombines TRBV15 with TRBJ2-2; maybe TRBD2 (7 bases). Germline V gives CDR1 LNHNV, CDR2 YYDKDF (reference sequence). The CDR3 loop spans 18 amino acids. The V and J ends lost 4 bases and 1 base respectively, with 19 bases between them. CDR3 coding DNA: TGTGCCACCAGCACCCCCCGGCGGGGGCAGGGGAACACCGGGGAGCTGTTTTTT. Translating gives CATSTPRRGQGNTGELFF.

V usage is TRBV29-1 and J usage is TRBJ2-5; 9 bases are shared with TRBD2. Trimming at V came to 8 bases and at J to 6 bases, leaving 7 bases not matched to a gene. Germline CDR1 is SQVTM and CDR2 is ANQGSEA. The CDR3 runs 12 residues. The CDR3: CSPFGLAKTQYF. Here the CDR3 DNA reads TGCAGCCCGTTCGGACTAGCGAAGACCCAGTACTTC.

This chain links TRBV7-2 with TRBJ2-7, with TRBD2 identical over 7 bases. CDR1 is SGHTA, CDR2 FQGNSA, per germline. V was clipped by 4 bases and J by 2 bases; unmatched bases: 11. There are 16 residues in the CDR3. CDR3 in amino acids: CASSSGGASGAYEQYF. The CDR3 DNA is TGTGCCAGCAGCTCCGGTGGGGCTAGCGGAGCCTACGAGCAGTACTTC. Combining the CDR3 with reference TRBV7-2 and TRBJ2-7 gives the whole variable domain GAGVSQSPSNKVTEKGKDVELRCDPISGHTALYWYRQSLGQGLEFLIYFQGNSAPDKSGLPSDRFSAERTGGSVSTLTIQRTQQEDSAVYLCASSSGGASGAYEQYFGPGTRLTVT.

This clonotype was counted only a few times. This chain uses TRBV6-5 with TRBJ1-5; D not certain. This CDR3 comprises 15 residues. Germline CDR1 MNHEY, CDR2 SVGAGI. V was cut by 0 bases and J by 4 bases, with 10 bases left in between. The CDR3 region is CASSYSSVLNQPQHF. DNA of the CDR3: TGTGCCAGCAGTTACTCGAGTGTTCTTAATCAGCCCCAGCATTTT.

The V gene is TRBV10-3, the J gene TRBJ2-4; TRBD1 aligns across 9 bases. The V gene's germline CDR1 is ENHRY and CDR2 SYGVKD. There are 13 residues in the CDR3. V lost 6 bases to trimming and J lost 6 bases; unmatched junction nucleotides: 3. The CDR3 loop is CAISKDRGNIQYF. CDR3 nucleotide sequence: TGTGCCATCAGCAAGGACAGGGGAAACATTCAGTACTTC.

The chain uses TRBV29-1 and TRBJ1-6; the D is unclear. The CDR3 consists of 9 residues. CDR1 and CDR2 (germline): SQVTM, ANQGSEA. V lost 6 bases, J lost 12 bases, and 6 bases lay in between. CDR3 DNA: TGCAGCGTGCTTCTACCCCTCCACTTT. Translated: CSVLLPLHF.

The rearrangement joins TRBV5-1 to TRBJ2-5; 12 bases map to TRBD2. The V gene's germline CDR1 is SGHRS and CDR2 YFSETQ. The CDR3 spans 16 residues. After removal of 3 bases from V and 1 base from J, the junction contained 4 bases not matched to a gene. CDR3 amino acids: CASSSRLAGVQETQYF. CDR3 DNA sequence: TGCGCCAGCAGCTCCAGACTAGCGGGAGTCCAAGAGACCCAGTACTTC.

This sequence joins TRBV20-1 and TRBJ2-7, with D possibly being TRBD2 (5 bases). Germline V gene data show CDR1 as DFQATT and CDR2 as SNEGSKA (reference sequence). This CDR3 is built from 15 residues. Trimming removed 0 bases from V and 3 bases from J, with 15 bases in between. The CDR3 here is CSARDRSSADYEQYF. The CDR3 DNA is TGCAGTGCTAGAGATCGAAGTAGCGCCGACTACGAGCAGTACTTC.